This T cell receptor (beta chain) was obtained from a study of human T cells and chemical hapten exposure. Overall study findings and caveats: No alteration of TCRs above 1 in 1000 frequency was seen with DPC sensitization.

Regarding time point: patch test 1, 2 weeks after DPC sensitization. Documented treatment: therapeutic diphenylcyclopropenone sensitization with weekly scalp DPC. Many counts were recorded for this clonotype. As yet, its antigen is unknown. CDR1 PRHDT and CDR2 FYEKMQ come from the germline V gene (reference sequence). With 3 bases removed from V and 7 bases from J, the gap between germline ends came to 1 base. The CDR3 is 10 amino acids. TCRdb reanalysed the RACE reads using MiXCR and keeps one entry per CDR3 protein. The table shows under 200,000 distinct CDR3 sequences, with approximately 15% occurring only once.

The J gene is TRBJ2-1, the V gene TRBV13; D unresolved. This TCR was recovered from a woman aged 25 to 39 with alopecia areata. Some clones in this sample may be carry-over from other donors' samples. The sequencing used whole blood, collected in connection with sensitization to the hapten diphenylcyclopropenone (DPC). CDR3: CASSFNEQFF. Written as DNA, the CDR3 is TGTGCCAGCAGCTTTAATGAGCAGTTCTTC.